These 22 T cell receptor beta chains were sequenced from one sample in a study of blood T cell repertoires in COVID-19. Produced via immunoSEQ multiplex PCR; TCRdb's table is partial and in-frame only. The sample has about 350,000 clones, approximately 91% seen once. Sequenced: PBMCs or T cells enriched from blood (not recorded which). Source of these receptors: a woman aged 25 to 39 who had been exposed to COVID-19.

CDR3 nucleotide sequence: TGTGCCAGCAGTTACTCGGGAGTTCAGCCCCAGCATTTT. This encodes CASSYSGVQPQHF. The rearrangement links TRBV6-6 to TRBJ1-5; D gene ambiguous. Looked up from germline, CDR1 is MNHNY and CDR2 is SVGAGI (reference sequence). The CDR3 is made up of 13 amino acids. Trimming cost V 0 bases and J 6 bases, with 6 bases left between them.

The chain joins TRBV5-1 to TRBJ1-4, with 10 nucleotides matching TRBD1. The CDR3 is made up of 14 amino acids. Germline assignment: CDR1 SGHRS and CDR2 YFSETQ. Trimming removed 4 bases from V and 8 bases from J; junction bases left unmatched: 5. The CDR3 bases are TGCGCCAGCAGCCGGGACAGGGGAGGGGAAAAACTGTTTTTT. As protein: CASSRDRGGEKLFF.

CDR3 in amino acids: CASSPWSLQGKNTIYF. The CDR3 nucleotides read TGTGCCAGCAGCCCTTGGAGTCTGCAGGGTAAAAACACCATATATTTT. J is TRBJ1-3 and V is TRBV7-3; a possible D gene is TRBD1 (5 bases). The length of the CDR3 is 16 residues. Trimming cost V 5 bases and J 6 bases, with 20 bases left between them. CDR1 is SGHTA and CDR2 is FQGTGA in the germline V gene.

This chain uses TRBV19 with TRBJ1-2, with TRBD1 matching over 9 bases. Germline V gene data show CDR1 as LNHDA and CDR2 as SQIVND (reference sequence). J lost 4 bases, V lost 7 bases, and 4 bases had no gene match. The CDR3 length is 13 residues. CDR3 coding DNA: TGTGCCAGTAAAAGGGACAGGGTCTATGGCTACACCTTC. It is translated as CASKRDRVYGYTF.

This chain's CDR3 is CASGLQGNYGYTF. DNA of the CDR3: TGTGCCAGCGGTCTACAGGGGAACTATGGCTACACCTTC. The J gene is TRBJ1-2, the V gene TRBV13, with 7 bases matching TRBD1. After removal of 8 bases from V and 2 bases from J, the junction contained 5 bases not matched to a gene. Germline assignment: CDR1 PRHDT and CDR2 FYEKMQ (reference sequence). CDR3 length equals 13 residues.

CDR3 in amino acids: CASSLFRERGTSYEQYF. CDR3 DNA: TGTGCCAGCAGCTTGTTTCGCGAGCGGGGGACCTCCTACGAGCAGTACTTC. The chain recombines TRBV5-5 with TRBJ2-7; 8 bases are a match to TRBD2. This CDR3 contains 17 residues. Germline-derived CDR1 and CDR2 are SGHKS and YYEKEE (reference sequence). With V trimmed by 1 base and J by 0 bases, 9 bases remained unmatched.

This chain joins TRBV6-5 and TRBJ1-1, with 8 bases lining up with TRBD1. In germline, CDR1 is MNHEY, CDR2 SVGAGI. This CDR3 contains 14 residues. V trimming: 6 bases; J trimming: 4 bases; junction bases outside the gene matches: 7. CDR3 coding DNA: TGTGCCAGCAGGGACTGGACAGGGTCCACTGAAGCTTTCTTT. Protein product: CASRDWTGSTEAFF.

The chain recombines TRBV6-5 with TRBJ2-3; 10 bases map to TRBD2. Germline V gene lookup returns CDR1 MNHEY and CDR2 SVGAGI. V lost 2 bases and J lost 6; bases outside the gene matches: 8. CDR3 length: 16 amino acids. The CDR3 reads CASSYMTSGPSDTQYF. CDR3 coding DNA: TGTGCCAGCAGTTACATGACTAGCGGGCCTTCCGATACGCAGTATTTT.

The V gene is TRBV3-1 (or the pseudogene TRBV3-2), the J gene TRBJ2-1; a weak D match, TRBD2 (6 bases). The V and J ends lost 4 bases and 7 bases respectively, with 14 bases between them. Germline V gene sequence: CDR1 LGHDT, CDR2 YNNKEL (reference sequence). The CDR3 covers 14 residues. The CDR3 region is CASSPLAGGNEQFF. CDR3 nucleotide sequence: TGTGCCAGCAGCCCACTAGCCGGAGGTAATGAGCAGTTCTTC.

In its sample, this clone was seen once. This chain joins TRBV5-1 and TRBJ1-2; perhaps TRBD1 as D (5 bases). Germline values: CDR1 SGHRS, CDR2 YFSETQ. V was pared by 2 bases and J by 6 bases, with 17 bases between. The CDR3 has 15 residues. The CDR3 region has the DNA TGCGCCAGCAGCTTAGGAGGGGCCGAGAGGGATGGCTACACCTTC. As protein: CASSLGGAERDGYTF.

The V call is TRBV10-3, the J call TRBJ2-5; 10 nucleotides line up with TRBD2. Germline V lookup: CDR1 ENHRY, CDR2 SYGVKD. J was trimmed by 0 bases and V by 6 bases; bases with no gene match: 19. The length of the CDR3 is 20 residues. The CDR3 protein is CAIRREVGLAGAGDQETQYF. CDR3 in DNA: TGTGCCATCAGGCGGGAGGTGGGGCTAGCGGGAGCCGGGGACCAAGAGACCCAGTACTTC.

The chain is built from TRBV7-2 and TRBJ2-7; perhaps TRBD2 as D (6 bases). The CDR3 is 13 amino acids. Trimming shortened V by 3 bases and J by 10 bases, and 16 bases separated the two germline ends. The germline V gene has CDR1 SGHTA and CDR2 FQGNSA. In DNA form, the CDR3 reads TGTGCCAGCAGCTTGGCTTTCGCGGGAACCCAGTACTTC. Its translation: CASSLAFAGTQYF.

The rearrangement links TRBV10-1 to TRBJ2-1; 13 positions match TRBD2. From germline, CDR1 is WNHNN and CDR2 SYGVQD (reference sequence). The CDR3 has 15 residues. V was clipped by 2 bases and J by 5 bases; unmatched bases: 0. The CDR3, as DNA: TGCGCCAGCAGTGAGGGGACTAGCGGGAACAATGAGCAGTTCTTC. Translated, it gives CASSEGTSGNNEQFF.

The genes are TRBV7-8 and TRBJ2-7, with D tentatively TRBD2 (5 bases). The CDR3 loop spans 20 amino acids. V lost 1 base and J lost 1, with 26 bases in between. Germline V CDR1 and CDR2: SGHVS, FQNEAQ. The CDR3 coding sequence is TGTGCCAGCAGCTTAGTCCCACGGGGTGGGGTTTTCGTTAGTTCCTACGAGCAGTACTTC. Encoded protein: CASSLVPRGGVFVSSYEQYF.

In the case of this clone: The sample holds other DNA sequences that translate to the same CDR3. The chain couples TRBV18 to TRBJ2-7, with 7 bases aligning to TRBD2. Germline V CDR1 and CDR2: KGHSH, LQKENI. The CDR3 loop spans 14 amino acids. J was trimmed by 1 base and V by 6 bases; bases with no gene match: 6. The CDR3 reads CASSPPSGSYEQYF. As DNA, the CDR3 is TGTGCCAGCTCCCCTCCTAGCGGATCCTACGAGCAGTACTTC.

The chain is built from TRBV29-1 and TRBJ2-1, with 10 bases matching TRBD2. The trim removed 7 bases at V and 3 bases at J, leaving 6 bases unmatched. CDR1 and CDR2 (germline): SQVTM, ANQGSEA. The CDR3 has 14 residues. CDR3 region: CSASGTSDYNEQFF. Here the CDR3 DNA reads TGCAGCGCCTCCGGGACTAGCGACTACAATGAGCAGTTCTTC.

The chain employs TRBV13 and TRBJ2-7, with D perhaps matching TRBD2 (5 bases). The ends were cut back, 2 bases at V and 2 bases at J, with 10 bases in the middle. This CDR3 is 14 amino acids long. The V gene's germline CDR1 is PRHDT and CDR2 FYEKMQ (reference sequence). CDR3 protein: CASSLLPGTYEQYF. The CDR3 DNA reads TGTGCCAGCAGCTTACTCCCGGGGACCTACGAGCAGTACTTC. The variable domain in full, with the rest retrieved from reference TRBV13 and TRBJ2-7, is AAGVIQSPRHLIKEKRETATLKCYPIPRHDTVYWYQQGPGQDPQFLISFYEKMQSDKGSIPDRFSAQQFSDYHSELNMSSLELGDSALYFCASSLLPGTYEQYFGPGTRLTVT.

The chain is built from TRBV7-9 and TRBJ2-3, with TRBD2 matching 7 bases. Germline V lookup: CDR1 SEHNR, CDR2 FQNEAQ (reference sequence). The ends lost 5 bases at V and 0 bases at J; junction bases unmatched: 5. The CDR3 has 15 residues. In DNA, the CDR3 is TGTGCCAGCAGCGATACCGGGAGGAGCACAGATACGCAGTATTTT. Protein sequence: CASSDTGRSTDTQYF. Combining the CDR3 with reference TRBV7-9 and TRBJ2-3 gives the whole variable domain DTGVSQNPRHKITKRGQNVTFRCDPISEHNRLYWYRQTLGQGPEFLTYFQNEAQLEKSRLLSDRFSAERPKGSFSTLEIQRTEQGDSAMYLCASSDTGRSTDTQYFGPGTRLTVL.

V gene TRBV5-1 combines with J gene TRBJ2-3; D perhaps matches TRBD2 (6 bases). V gave up 4 bases and J gave up 4 bases, with 13 bases separating them. This CDR3 is 14 amino acids long. Germline-derived CDR1 and CDR2 are SGHRS and YFSETQ. The CDR3 here is CASSLRLVADTQYF. DNA of the CDR3: TGCGCCAGCAGCCTAAGACTAGTAGCAGATACGCAGTATTTT.

The J gene is TRBJ1-4, the V gene TRBV28, with 7 positions matching TRBD1. The V gene's germline CDR1 is MDHEN and CDR2 SYDVKM. V gave up 4 bases and J gave up 5 bases; unmatched junction bases: 7. CDR3 length: 15 amino acids. The CDR3 reads CASSSPGGTNEKLFF. Here the CDR3 DNA reads TGTGCCAGCAGTTCCCCAGGGGGGACGAATGAAAAACTGTTTTTT.

This chain joins TRBV30 and TRBJ2-7, with 9 bases lining up with TRBD1. The CDR3 is 14 residues long. In germline, CDR1 is GTSNPN, CDR2 SVGIG (reference sequence). V lost 5 bases, J lost 0 bases, and 5 bases stayed unmatched. CDR3 in amino acids: CAWVPGQGSYEQYF. DNA for the CDR3: TGTGCCTGGGTCCCGGGACAGGGCTCCTACGAGCAGTACTTC.

The chain uses TRBV19 and TRBJ2-1; the match to TRBD2 covers 7 bases. The germline gives CDR1 LNHDA, CDR2 SQIVND (reference sequence). The junction had 20 bases not matched to a gene; V was cut back by 3 bases and J by 9 bases. The CDR3 loop spans 18 amino acids. In nucleotides, the CDR3 is TGTGCCAGTAGTATCGAAAAAGGCGGGACTACCTTTGCCGGTGAGCAGTTCTTC. This encodes CASSIEKGGTTFAGEQFF.